This TCR beta chain was profiled in a study of blood T cell repertoires in COVID-19. The wider study: Some COVID-19 samples were acute and others convalescent; all came from the United States, Italy and Spain. The analysed material was cDNA or gDNA that came from T cells, B-cell-depleted T cells, or PBMCs.

The CDR3 contains 14 residues. Trimming took 4 bases from V and 9 from J; bases not matched to a gene: 8. CDR1 and CDR2 (germline): GTSNPN, SVGIG (reference sequence). Authors' data handling: The authors estimated nucleated cell counts from reference gene primer amplification. Using immunoSEQ multiplex PCR, the repertoire was profiled, and TCRdb retains in-frame clones only, with some absent. That table furnishes V, J and clone size, whereas the DNA furnished D and trimming. The sample holds 14,000 or so clones, approximately 92% seen once. The clonotype was recovered from a human donor in a cohort sampled during active COVID-19. The chain carries TRBV30 and TRBJ2-1; 11 bases agree with TRBD2. The sample consisted of peripheral blood. CDR3 residues: CAWTMVSGGGEQFF. The CDR3 nucleotides are TGTGCCTGGACGATGGTTAGCGGGGGGGGTGAGCAGTTCTTC.